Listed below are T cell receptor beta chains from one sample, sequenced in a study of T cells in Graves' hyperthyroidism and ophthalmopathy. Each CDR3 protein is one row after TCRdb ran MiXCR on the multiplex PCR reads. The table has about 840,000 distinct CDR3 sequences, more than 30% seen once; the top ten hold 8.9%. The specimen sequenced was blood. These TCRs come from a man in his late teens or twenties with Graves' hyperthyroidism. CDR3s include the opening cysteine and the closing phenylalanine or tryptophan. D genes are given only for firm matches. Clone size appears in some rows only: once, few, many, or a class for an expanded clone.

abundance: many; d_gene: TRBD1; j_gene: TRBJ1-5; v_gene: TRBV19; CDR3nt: TGTGCCAGTAGTTCCAGACAGGGAGATCAGCCCCAGCATTTT; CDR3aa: CASSSRQGDQPQHF
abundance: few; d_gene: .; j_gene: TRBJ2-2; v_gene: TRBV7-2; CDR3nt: TGTGCCAGCAGCCCTGTACGAACCGGGGAGCTGTTTTTT; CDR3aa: CASSPVRTGELFF
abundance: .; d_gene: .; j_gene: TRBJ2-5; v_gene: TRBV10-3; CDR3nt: TGTGCCAGCAATGCTCTCGGGCCGTCCGGGACCCAGTACTTC; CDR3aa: CASNALGPSGTQYF
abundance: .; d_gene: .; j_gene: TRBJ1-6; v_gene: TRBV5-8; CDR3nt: TGTGCCAGCAGCTTGGGGACGGACAGATATTCACCCCTCCACTTT; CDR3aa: CASSLGTDRYSPLHF
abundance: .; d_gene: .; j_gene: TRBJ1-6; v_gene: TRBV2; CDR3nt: TGTGCCAGCAGCCCGGGGCCGGGTTATAATTCACCCCTCCACTTT; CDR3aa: CASSPGPGYNSPLHF
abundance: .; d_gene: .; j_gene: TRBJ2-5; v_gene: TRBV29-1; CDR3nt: TGCAGCGTTCAGTCAGGGTTCGATCAGCCCCAGTACTTC; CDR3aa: CSVQSGFDQPQYF
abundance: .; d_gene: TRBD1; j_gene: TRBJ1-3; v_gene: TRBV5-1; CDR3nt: TGCGCCAGCAGCTCCTCAGAGACAGGGTCTGGAAACACCATATATTTT; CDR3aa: CASSSSETGSGNTIYF
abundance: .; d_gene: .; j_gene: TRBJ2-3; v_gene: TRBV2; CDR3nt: TGTGCCAGCAGTCTCAGGGGAGATACGCAGTATTTT; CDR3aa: CASSLRGDTQYF
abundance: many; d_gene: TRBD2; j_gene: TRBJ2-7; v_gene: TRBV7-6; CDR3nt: TGTGCCAGCAGCTCCAGACTAGCGGGAGAATCCGAGCAGTACTTC; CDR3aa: CASSSRLAGESEQYF
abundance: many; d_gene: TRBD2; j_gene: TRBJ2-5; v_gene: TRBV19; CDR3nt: TGTGCCAGTAGTAGGACTAGCGGGGTACTCGGAGAGACCCAGTACTTC; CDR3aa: CASSRTSGVLGETQYF
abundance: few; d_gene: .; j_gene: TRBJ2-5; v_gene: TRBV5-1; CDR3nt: TGCGCCAGCAGCTTGGCCCCGAGGACAGAAGAGACCCAGTACTTC; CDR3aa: CASSLAPRTEETQYF
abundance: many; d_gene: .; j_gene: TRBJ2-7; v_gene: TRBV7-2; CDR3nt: TGTGCCAGCAGCCCCCAGTATCACGAGCAGTACTTC; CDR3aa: CASSPQYHEQYF
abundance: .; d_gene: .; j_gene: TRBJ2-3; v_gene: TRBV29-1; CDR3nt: TGCAGCGTTGAGCTTACAGCGGATACGCAGTATTTT; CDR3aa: CSVELTADTQYF
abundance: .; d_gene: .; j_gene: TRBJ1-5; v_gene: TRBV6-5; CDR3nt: TGTGCCATCAGTCCACAGGTCTCCAATCAGCCCCAGCATTTT; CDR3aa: CAISPQVSNQPQHF
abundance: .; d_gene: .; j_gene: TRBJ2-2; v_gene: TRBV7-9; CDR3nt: TGTGCCAGCAGCTTAGCAGTACAGGACACCGGGGAGCTGTTTTTT; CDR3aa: CASSLAVQDTGELFF
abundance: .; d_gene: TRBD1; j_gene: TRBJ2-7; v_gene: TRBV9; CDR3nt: TGTGCCAGCAGCGGACCAACAGGGGGCTACGAGCAGTACTTC; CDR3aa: CASSGPTGGYEQYF
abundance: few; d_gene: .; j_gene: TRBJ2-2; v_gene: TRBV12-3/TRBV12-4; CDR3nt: TGTGCCATCAAAGGGGGGAGCACCGGGGAGCTGTTTTTT; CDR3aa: CAIKGGSTGELFF
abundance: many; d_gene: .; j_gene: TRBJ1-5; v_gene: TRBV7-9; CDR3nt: TGTGCCAGCAGCCCCCTCCTACAAGGAGAGCCCCAGCATTTT; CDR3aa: CASSPLLQGEPQHF
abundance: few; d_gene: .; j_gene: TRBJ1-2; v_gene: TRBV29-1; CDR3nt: TGCAGCGTTGGGCCCACAGGGACCTATGGCTACACCTTC; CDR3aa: CSVGPTGTYGYTF
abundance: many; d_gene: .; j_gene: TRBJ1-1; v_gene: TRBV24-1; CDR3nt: TGTGCCACCAGTGATTACGGGGGGTGGGGAACTGAAGCTTTCTTT; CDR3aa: CATSDYGGWGTEAFF
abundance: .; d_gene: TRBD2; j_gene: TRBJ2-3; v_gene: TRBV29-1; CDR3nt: TGCAGCGTTGTCACGGGGGGGGGAGATACGCAGTATTTT; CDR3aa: CSVVTGGGDTQYF
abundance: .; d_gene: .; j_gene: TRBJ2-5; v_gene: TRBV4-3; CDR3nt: TGCGCCAGCAGCCTTGAGGGATTAGACCAAGAGACCCAGTACTTC; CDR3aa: CASSLEGLDQETQYF
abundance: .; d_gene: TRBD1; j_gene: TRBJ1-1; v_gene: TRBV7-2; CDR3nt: TGTGCCAGCAGCGGCCTGGGACAGAGAACTGAAGCTTTCTTT; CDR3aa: CASSGLGQRTEAFF
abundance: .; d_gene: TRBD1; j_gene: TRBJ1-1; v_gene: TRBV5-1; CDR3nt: TGCGCCAGCAGCGACCGACAGGGGGGTAAGGCTGAAGCTTTCTTT; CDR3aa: CASSDRQGGKAEAFF
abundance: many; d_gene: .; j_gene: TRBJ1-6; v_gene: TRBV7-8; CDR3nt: TGTGCCAGCAGCTTAGTAGGGCATAATTCACCCCTCCACTTT; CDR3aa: CASSLVGHNSPLHF
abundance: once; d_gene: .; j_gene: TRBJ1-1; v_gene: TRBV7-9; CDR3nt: TGCGCCAGCAGCCTAACAAGCGCCCCTGAAGCTTTCTTT; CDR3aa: CASSLTSAPEAFF
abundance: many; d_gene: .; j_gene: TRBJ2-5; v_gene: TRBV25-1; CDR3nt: TGTGCCAGCACCTTCGGAGGGGAGGAGACCCAGTACTTC; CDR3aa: CASTFGGEETQYF
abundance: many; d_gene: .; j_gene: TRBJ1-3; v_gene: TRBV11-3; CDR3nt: TGTGCCAGCACAGGGATAGCTGGAAACACCATATATTTT; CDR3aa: CASTGIAGNTIYF
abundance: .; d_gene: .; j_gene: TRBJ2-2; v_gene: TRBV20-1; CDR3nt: TGCAGTGCTTCCGGGACGGATAACACCGGGGAGCTGTTTTTT; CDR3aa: CSASGTDNTGELFF
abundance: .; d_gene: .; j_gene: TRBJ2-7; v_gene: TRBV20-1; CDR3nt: TGCAGTGCTAGAGTAGATGCCCCCCCCTACGAGCAGTACTTC; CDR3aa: CSARVDAPPYEQYF
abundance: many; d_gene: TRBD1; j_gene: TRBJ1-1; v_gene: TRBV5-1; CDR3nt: TGCGCCAGCAGGACCGGGACAGAGAACACTGAAGCTTTCTTT; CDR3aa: CASRTGTENTEAFF
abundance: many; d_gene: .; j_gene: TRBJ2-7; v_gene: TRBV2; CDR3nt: TGTGCCAGCAGTTGGTTGAACGAGCAGTACTTC; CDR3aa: CASSWLNEQYF
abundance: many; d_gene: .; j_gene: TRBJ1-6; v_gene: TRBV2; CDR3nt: TGTGCCAGCATGGGGGAAGTCGGGCTCCACTTT; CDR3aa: CASMGEVGLHF
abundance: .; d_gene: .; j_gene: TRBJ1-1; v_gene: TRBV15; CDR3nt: TGTGCCACCAGCAGCCCCGGGGGGGGCACTGAAGCTTTCTTT; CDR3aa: CATSSPGGGTEAFF
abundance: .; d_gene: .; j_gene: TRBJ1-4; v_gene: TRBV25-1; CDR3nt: TGTGCCAGCAGTGCCGAGGGACCTAATGAAAAACTGTTTTTT; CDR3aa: CASSAEGPNEKLFF
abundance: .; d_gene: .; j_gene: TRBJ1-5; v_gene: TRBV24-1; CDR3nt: TGTGCCAGCAGTGGCCCCTATCAGCCCCAGCATTTT; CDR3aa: CASSGPYQPQHF
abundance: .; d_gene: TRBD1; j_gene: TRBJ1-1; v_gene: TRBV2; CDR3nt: TGTGCCAGCAGCCAGGGACAGCCGGGAGCTTTCTTT; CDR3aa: CASSQGQPGAFF
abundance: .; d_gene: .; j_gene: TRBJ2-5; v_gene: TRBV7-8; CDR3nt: TGTGCCAGCAGACTATACCCAGGGGCCCCCCAAGAGACCCAGTACTTC; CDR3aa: CASRLYPGAPQETQYF
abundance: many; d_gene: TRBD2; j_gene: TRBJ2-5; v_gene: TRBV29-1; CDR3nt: TGCAGCGTTGCGGCTAGCGGGGGGCGGGAGACCCAGTACTTC; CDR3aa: CSVAASGGRETQYF
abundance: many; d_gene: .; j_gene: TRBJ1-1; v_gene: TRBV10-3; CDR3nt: TGTGCCATCAGTGAGAGGGGGAATGCTGAAGCTTTCTTT; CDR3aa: CAISERGNAEAFF
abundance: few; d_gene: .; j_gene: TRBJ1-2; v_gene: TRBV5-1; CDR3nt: TGCGCCAGCAGCTATGAACAGGGTGTTGGCTACACCTTC; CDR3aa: CASSYEQGVGYTF
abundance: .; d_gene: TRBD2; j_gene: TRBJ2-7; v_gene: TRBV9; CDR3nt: TGTGCCAGCAGCGTGATGTCGGTAGCGGGAACCTACGAGCAGTACTTC; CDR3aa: CASSVMSVAGTYEQYF
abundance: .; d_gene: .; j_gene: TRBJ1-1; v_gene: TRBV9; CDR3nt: TGTGCCAGCAGCCAAGGGGGGAAGACTGAAGCTTTCTTT; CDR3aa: CASSQGGKTEAFF
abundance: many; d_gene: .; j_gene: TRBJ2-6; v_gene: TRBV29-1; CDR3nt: TGCAGCGTTGAAGGACAGTTTAGCGTCCTGACTTTC; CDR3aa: CSVEGQFSVLTF
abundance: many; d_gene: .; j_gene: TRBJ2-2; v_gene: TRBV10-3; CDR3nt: TGTGCCATCAGTCAGGGGAACACCGGGGAGCTGTTTTTT; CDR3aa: CAISQGNTGELFF
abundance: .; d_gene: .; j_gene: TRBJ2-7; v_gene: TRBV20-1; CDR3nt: TGCAGTGCAAACCTAGACGAGCAGTACTTC; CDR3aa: CSANLDEQYF
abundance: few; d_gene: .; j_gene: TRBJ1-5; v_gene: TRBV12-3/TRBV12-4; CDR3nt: TGTGCCAGCAGTTTAAAACAGAACAATCAGCCCCAGCATTTT; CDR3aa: CASSLKQNNQPQHF
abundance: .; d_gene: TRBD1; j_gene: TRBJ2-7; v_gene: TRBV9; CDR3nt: TGTGCCAGCAGCCCCACCGGGACAGGCTTATACGAGCAGTACTTC; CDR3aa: CASSPTGTGLYEQYF
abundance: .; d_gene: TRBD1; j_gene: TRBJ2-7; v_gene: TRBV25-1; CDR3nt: TGTGCCAGCAGGTTATGGGGACAGGGGGGTTCCTCCTACGAGCAGTACTTC; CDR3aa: CASRLWGQGGSSYEQYF
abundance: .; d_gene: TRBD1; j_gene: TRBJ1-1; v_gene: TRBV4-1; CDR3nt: TGCGCCAGCAGCCAAGGAGCAGGGGGGACGTCTGAAGCTTTCTTT; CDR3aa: CASSQGAGGTSEAFF
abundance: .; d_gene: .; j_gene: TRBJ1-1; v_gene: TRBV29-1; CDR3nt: TGCAGCGTTGAAGATCTGGGAAGGACTGAAGCTTTCTTT; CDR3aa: CSVEDLGRTEAFF
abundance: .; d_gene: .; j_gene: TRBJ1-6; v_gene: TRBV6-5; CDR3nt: TGTGCCAGCAGTCCGGACGGGGGTAATTCACCCCTCCGCTTT; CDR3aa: CASSPDGGNSPLRF
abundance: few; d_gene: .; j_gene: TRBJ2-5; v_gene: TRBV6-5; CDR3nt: TGTGCCAGCAGTCCGGGGGACCTAGGCGAGACCCAGTACTTC; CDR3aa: CASSPGDLGETQYF
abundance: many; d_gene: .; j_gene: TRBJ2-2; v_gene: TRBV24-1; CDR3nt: TGTGCCACCAGTGATTCCGGGACTCCTAACACCGGGGAGCTGTTTTTT; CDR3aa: CATSDSGTPNTGELFF